The 24 T cell receptor beta chains below come from one sample, sequenced in a study of blood T cells in healthy people across ages. Alongside a J-beta primer mix, a sample-barcoded 5' primer served in a second PCR lasting about 7 to 12 cycles. TCRdb used MiXCR to reprocess the 5' RACE reads, holding one entry per CDR3 protein. The sample yields about a million distinct CDR3 sequences, roughly two fifths seen once. The specimen sequenced was blood. These receptors were obtained from a man younger than 30 in good health.

This rearrangement joins TRBV5-4 to TRBJ2-1; 7 nucleotides match TRBD2. CDR3 length: 17 amino acids. In germline, CDR1 is SGHNT, CDR2 YYREEE (reference sequence). V dropped 2 bases and J dropped 7; count of bases not matched to a gene: 15. This CDR3 reads CASSFGTNGGRGNEQFF. The CDR3 bases are TGTGCCAGCAGCTTCGGGACTAACGGGGGTAGGGGTAATGAGCAGTTCTTC.

As to this clonotype: A clone one base away is much larger, so this may be a read error. The chain links TRBV12-3 or TRBV12-4 to TRBJ2-3; TRBD1 matches at 9 bases. V was pared by 11 bases and J by 5 bases, with 14 bases of the junction left unmatched. CDR3 length equals 15 residues. This CDR3 reads CAGTHPDRGLDTQYF. The CDR3 DNA follows: TGTGCCGGCACTCACCCGGACAGGGGACTAGATACGCAGTATTTT.

This clonotype was detected a few times. The J gene is TRBJ1-2, the V gene TRBV6-6, with D unresolved. Germline loops: CDR1 MNHNY, CDR2 SVGAGI (reference sequence). CDR3 length: 13 amino acids. The V and J ends lost 2 bases and 4 bases respectively, with 8 bases between them. The CDR3 DNA reads TGTGCCAGCAGTTACGGGAAGACCTATGGCTACACCTTC. This gives the protein CASSYGKTYGYTF.

This chain uses TRBV20-1 with TRBJ2-7, with TRBD1 matching 9 bases. The trim removed 2 bases at V and 4 bases at J, leaving 9 bases unmatched. This CDR3 has 15 residues. Germline loops: CDR1 DFQATT, CDR2 SNEGSKA (reference sequence). CDR3 amino acids: CSARPGTGGGYEQYF. The CDR3 coding sequence is TGCAGTGCTAGACCCGGCACAGGGGGCGGTTACGAGCAGTACTTC.

This clonotype was found a few times. This chain links TRBV5-4 with TRBJ2-7; possible D gene TRBD2, 6 bases. Trimming shortened V by 4 bases and J by 3 bases, and 17 bases separated the two germline ends. The CDR3 sequence is 15 residues long. In germline, CDR1 is SGHNT, CDR2 YYREEE (reference sequence). CDR3 in amino acids: CASSLRQTGGYEQYF. The CDR3 nucleotides read TGTGCCAGCAGCCTGCGACAGACCGGGGGCTACGAGCAGTACTTC. Supplemented by reference TRBV5-4 and TRBJ2-7, the full variable domain reads ETGVTQSPTHLIKTRGQQVTLRCSSQSGHNTVSWYQQALGQGPQFIFQYYREEENGRGNFPPRFSGLQFPNYSSELNVNALELDDSALYLCASSLRQTGGYEQYFGPGTRLTVT.

A note on this clonotype: A read error may explain this, as a much larger clone is one base away. As DNA, the CDR3 is TGTGCCAGCAACAAATGGAGCACAGATACGCAGTATTTT. Translated, it gives CASNKWSTDTQYF. The chain recombines TRBV7-2 with TRBJ2-3; no reliable D call. This CDR3 has 13 residues. V lost 7 bases to trimming and J lost 0 bases, with 8 bases between them. Germline CDR1 and CDR2: SGHTA and FQGNSA.

This chain connects TRBV9 to TRBJ2-1, with D possibly being TRBD1 (6 bases). The V gene lost 0 bases and the J gene lost 8 bases, with 12 bases spanning the gap. The germline gives CDR1 SGDLS, CDR2 YYNGEE. The CDR3 totals 14 residues. The CDR3 region is CASSVGGPSDEQFF. DNA of the CDR3: TGTGCCAGCAGCGTAGGGGGGCCCAGCGATGAGCAGTTCTTC.

V gene TRBV5-1 combines with J gene TRBJ1-2, with unresolved D. Trimming took off 1 base at V and 2 bases at J, with 9 bases between the two ends. The CDR3 loop spans 14 amino acids. Germline V CDR1 and CDR2: SGHRS, YFSETQ. CDR3 coding DNA: TGCGCCAGCAGCTTGACGAGTGGCAACTATGGCTACACCTTC. This codes for CASSLTSGNYGYTF.

This clonotype was seen a handful of times. This sequence joins TRBV12-3 or TRBV12-4 and TRBJ2-3; the D gene is possibly TRBD2 (6 bases). The CDR3 runs 17 residues. Deletions cut 7 bases from V and 5 bases from J, with 25 bases between. CDR3 sequence reads: CASTFNGERWRGDTQYF. Here the CDR3 DNA reads TGTGCCAGCACTTTTAACGGGGAGCGGTGGAGGGGAGATACGCAGTATTTT.

The chain uses TRBV29-1 and TRBJ2-1; 13 bases are a match to TRBD2. Germline CDR1 SQVTM, CDR2 ANQGSEA. The CDR3 is 14 residues long. J gave up 7 bases and V 5 bases, and 5 bases lay outside the gene matches. In DNA form, the CDR3 reads TGCAGCGTTACTAGCGGGGGGGCCGGGAATGAGCAGTTCTTC. Protein: CSVTSGGAGNEQFF.

The chain recombines TRBV24-1 with TRBJ1-5; D gene ambiguous. V lost 4 bases to trimming and J lost 2 bases, with 11 bases between them. From germline, CDR1 is KGHDR and CDR2 SFDVKD. The CDR3 is 15 amino acids. The CDR3 coding sequence is TGTGCCACCAGTGAGTCGGTGGAAGGCAATCAGCCCCAGCATTTT. It translates to CATSESVEGNQPQHF.

The chain has TRBV28 and TRBJ1-4, with D unclear. Trimming removed 7 bases from V and 4 bases from J, with 13 bases in between. Germline V CDR1 and CDR2: MDHEN, SYDVKM. This CDR3 is 14 amino acids long. DNA of the CDR3: TGTGCCAGCACCGAAAGGGCGATTAATGAAAAACTGTTTTTT. It translates to CASTERAINEKLFF.

This sequence joins TRBV20-1 and TRBJ1-1; TRBD1 matches at 7 bases. Trimming removed 2 bases from V and 5 bases from J; junction bases left unmatched: 8. CDR3 length: 14 residues. CDR1 and CDR2 from the germline V gene are DFQATT and SNEGSKA (reference sequence). The CDR3 region is CSARSDRVRTEAFF. For the CDR3, the DNA is TGCAGTGCTAGAAGCGACAGGGTGCGGACTGAAGCTTTCTTT.

V and J are TRBV5-1 and TRBJ2-3; D is unclear. The CDR3 has 16 residues. V was pared by 4 bases and J by 2 bases, with 17 bases between. Per germline, CDR1 SGHRS and CDR2 YFSETQ. The CDR3 sequence: CASSRVLGKNTDTQYF. CDR3 in DNA: TGCGCCAGCAGCCGGGTCCTCGGAAAGAACACAGATACGCAGTATTTT. The complete variable domain, with remaining parts taken from reference TRBV5-1 and TRBJ2-3, reads KAGVTQTPRYLIKTRGQQVTLSCSPISGHRSVSWYQQTPGQGLQFLFEYFSETQRNKGNFPGRFSGRQFSNSRSEMNVSTLELGDSALYLCASSRVLGKNTDTQYFGPGTRLTVL.

The chain joins TRBV10-3 to TRBJ1-1; 8 bases agree with TRBD1. The CDR3 is 13 residues long. The V gene's germline CDR1 is ENHRY and CDR2 SYGVKD. The V gene end was trimmed by 11 bases and the J gene end by 1 base; junction bases not matched to a gene: 6. This CDR3 reads CAAADRENTEAFF. DNA of the CDR3: TGTGCCGCCGCGGACAGGGAGAACACTGAAGCTTTCTTT.

In its sample, this clonotype was seen a few times. V is TRBV5-1 and J is TRBJ2-1; D is ambiguous. V was cut by 0 bases and J by 6 bases, with 13 bases left in between. Germline loops: CDR1 SGHRS, CDR2 YFSETQ. The CDR3 consists of 15 residues. Written as DNA, the CDR3 is TGCGCCAGCAGCTTGGTAATGGACCGGGCCAATGAGCAGTTCTTC. Amino acid sequence: CASSLVMDRANEQFF.

The CDR3 loop is CATSGLGQTSQETQYF. Written as DNA, the CDR3 is TGTGCCACCAGTGGTCTGGGACAAACTAGCCAAGAGACCCAGTACTTC. This rearrangement joins TRBV24-1 to TRBJ2-5; D might be TRBD1 (6 bases). V lost 5 bases to trimming and J lost 1 base, with 16 bases between them. The CDR3 spans 16 residues. Germline loops: CDR1 KGHDR, CDR2 SFDVKD.

This chain links TRBV20-1 with TRBJ2-7; 14 bases match TRBD2. Per germline, CDR1 DFQATT and CDR2 SNEGSKA (reference sequence). The V and J ends lost 0 bases and 3 bases, in that order; junction bases with no gene match: 1. The CDR3 spans 15 residues. Written as DNA, the CDR3 is TGCAGTGCTAGAGACGGGACTAGCGGGGGCTACGAGCAGTACTTC. Amino acids: CSARDGTSGGYEQYF.

This chain connects TRBV2 to TRBJ1-5, with no clear D. The CDR3 has 15 residues. Trimming took 6 bases from V and 0 from J, leaving 12 bases between them. CDR1 is SNHLY and CDR2 is FYNNEI in the germline V gene. The CDR3 DNA sequence: TGTGCCAGCAGCGCCGACATGCTTAGCAATCAGCCCCAGCATTTT. Protein product: CASSADMLSNQPQHF.

This clonotype was recorded once. Being one base from a much bigger clone, this may be a read error. The chain couples TRBV20-1 to TRBJ2-1; 10 bases align to TRBD2. Germline V gene data show CDR1 as DFQATT and CDR2 as SNEGSKA (reference sequence). The CDR3 spans 19 residues. DNA of the CDR3: TGCAGTACTAGAGACCCCATGGCTATAGCGGGGGGACCCTACAATGAGCAGTTCTTC. Its translation is CSTRDPMAIAGGPYNEQFF.

In its sample, this clonotype was seen a few times. The rearrangement links TRBV4-3 to TRBJ2-5, with 11 positions matching TRBD2. The J segment lost 13 bases and the V segment lost 1 base, leaving 11 bases of the junction unmatched. The CDR3 is made up of 15 amino acids. The germline gives CDR1 LGHNA, CDR2 YSLEER. The CDR3 DNA reads as TGCGCCAGCAGCCAAGTTAGCGGGGGGGCCTTTCTTCGGTACTTC. Translation gives CASSQVSGGAFLRYF.

This clonotype was seen a few times. V usage is TRBV5-1 and J usage is TRBJ1-1; 9 bases match TRBD1. Germline V gives CDR1 SGHRS, CDR2 YFSETQ. The CDR3 covers 15 residues. Germline trimming cut 6 bases from V and 2 bases from J; bases unmatched to any gene: 8. The CDR3 DNA is TGCGCCAGCACCAACAAGGACAGGGGTAACACTGAAGCTTTCTTT. It specifies CASTNKDRGNTEAFF. Full variable domain (outside the CDR3, taken from reference TRBV5-1 and TRBJ1-1): KAGVTQTPRYLIKTRGQQVTLSCSPISGHRSVSWYQQTPGQGLQFLFEYFSETQRNKGNFPGRFSGRQFSNSRSEMNVSTLELGDSALYLCASTNKDRGNTEAFFGQGTRLTVV.

This clonotype was found many times. This chain joins TRBV6-6 and TRBJ1-4; no definite D call. The CDR3 is 15 residues long. V lost 6 bases, J lost 2 bases, and 13 bases lay in between. The germline gives CDR1 MNHNY, CDR2 SVGAGI (reference sequence). The CDR3 DNA reads as TGTGCCAGCAGGGACCCGCCCGGCACTAATGAAAAACTGTTTTTT. Its translation: CASRDPPGTNEKLFF.

The CDR3: CASQSSTGTAGYNEQFF. As DNA, the CDR3 is TGTGCCAGTCAGAGCTCGACCGGGACAGCGGGGTACAATGAGCAGTTCTTC. The chain employs TRBV25-1 and TRBJ2-1, with D tentatively TRBD1 or TRBD2 (7 bases each). From germline, CDR1 is MGHDK and CDR2 SYGVNS. V lost 9 bases and J lost 4, with 25 bases in between. CDR3 length: 17 residues.